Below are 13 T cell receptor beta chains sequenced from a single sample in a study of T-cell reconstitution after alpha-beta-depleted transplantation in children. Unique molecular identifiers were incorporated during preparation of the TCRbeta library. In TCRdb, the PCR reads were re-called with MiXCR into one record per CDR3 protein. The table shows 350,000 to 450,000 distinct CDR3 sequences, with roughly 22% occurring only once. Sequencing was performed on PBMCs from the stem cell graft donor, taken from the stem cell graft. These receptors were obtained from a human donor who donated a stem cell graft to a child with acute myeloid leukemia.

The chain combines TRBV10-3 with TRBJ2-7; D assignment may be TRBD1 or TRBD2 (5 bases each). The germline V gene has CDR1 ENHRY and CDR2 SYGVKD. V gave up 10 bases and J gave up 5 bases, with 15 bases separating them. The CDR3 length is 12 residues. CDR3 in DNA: TGTGCCAGCGGAGAGGGGTCACACGAGCAGTACTTC. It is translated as CASGEGSHEQYF.

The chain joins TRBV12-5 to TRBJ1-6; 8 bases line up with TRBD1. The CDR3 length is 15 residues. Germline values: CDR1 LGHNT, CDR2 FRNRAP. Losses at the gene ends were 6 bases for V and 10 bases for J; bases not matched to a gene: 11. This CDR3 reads CASGDSGQGRSPLHF. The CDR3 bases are TGTGCTAGTGGGGACTCAGGACAGGGCAGGTCACCCCTCCACTTT.

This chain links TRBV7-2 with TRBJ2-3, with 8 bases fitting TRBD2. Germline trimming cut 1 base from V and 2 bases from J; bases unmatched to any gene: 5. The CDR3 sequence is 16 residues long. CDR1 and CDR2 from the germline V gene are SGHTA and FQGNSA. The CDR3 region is CASSLEVAGNTDTQYF. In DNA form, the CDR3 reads TGTGCCAGCAGCTTAGAGGTAGCGGGAAACACAGATACGCAGTATTTT. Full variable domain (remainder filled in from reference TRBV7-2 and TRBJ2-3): GAGVSQSPSNKVTEKGKDVELRCDPISGHTALYWYRQSLGQGLEFLIYFQGNSAPDKSGLPSDRFSAERTGGSVSTLTIQRTQQEDSAVYLCASSLEVAGNTDTQYFGPGTRLTVL.

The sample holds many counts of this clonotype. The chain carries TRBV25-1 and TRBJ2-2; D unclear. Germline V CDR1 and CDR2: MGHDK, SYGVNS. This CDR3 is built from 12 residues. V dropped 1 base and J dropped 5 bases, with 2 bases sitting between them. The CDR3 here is CASSELTGELFF. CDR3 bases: TGTGCCAGCAGTGAATTGACCGGGGAGCTGTTTTTT.

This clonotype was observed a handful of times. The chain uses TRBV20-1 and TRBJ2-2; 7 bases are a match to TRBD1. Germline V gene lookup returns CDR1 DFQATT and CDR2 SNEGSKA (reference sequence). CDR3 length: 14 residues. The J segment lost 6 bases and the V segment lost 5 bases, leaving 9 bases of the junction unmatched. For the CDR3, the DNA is TGCAGTGCTCCCGACAGGGTCCGACCCGGGGAGCTGTTTTTT. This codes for CSAPDRVRPGELFF.

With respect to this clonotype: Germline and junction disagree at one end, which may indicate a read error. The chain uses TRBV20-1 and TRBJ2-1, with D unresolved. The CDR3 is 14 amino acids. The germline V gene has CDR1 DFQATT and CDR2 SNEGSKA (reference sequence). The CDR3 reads CSAGDGNSYNEQFF. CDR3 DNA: TGCAGTGCTGGAGATGGTAACTCCTACAATGAGCAGTTCTTC.

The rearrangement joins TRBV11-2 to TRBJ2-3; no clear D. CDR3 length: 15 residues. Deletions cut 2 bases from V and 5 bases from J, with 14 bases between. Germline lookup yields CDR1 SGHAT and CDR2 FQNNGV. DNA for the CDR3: TGTGCCAGCAGCTTAACCACAACCCCGAGAGATACGCAGTATTTT. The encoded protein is CASSLTTTPRDTQYF.

The CDR3 is CSAHLSGRQGQEQYF. For the CDR3, the DNA is TGCAGTGCTCATTTGAGCGGGAGACAAGGCCAAGAGCAGTACTTC. The J gene is TRBJ2-7, the V gene TRBV20-1, with TRBD2 matching over 8 bases. Germline trimming cut 5 bases from V and 7 bases from J; bases unmatched to any gene: 16. The germline gives CDR1 DFQATT, CDR2 SNEGSKA (reference sequence). The CDR3 extends over 15 amino acids.

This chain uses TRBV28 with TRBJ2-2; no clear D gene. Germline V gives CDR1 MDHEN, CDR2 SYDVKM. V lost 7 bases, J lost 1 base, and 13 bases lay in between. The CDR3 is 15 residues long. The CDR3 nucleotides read TGTGCCAGCAAGTTGGGCGGAGTGAACACCGGGGAGCTGTTTTTT. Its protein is CASKLGGVNTGELFF.

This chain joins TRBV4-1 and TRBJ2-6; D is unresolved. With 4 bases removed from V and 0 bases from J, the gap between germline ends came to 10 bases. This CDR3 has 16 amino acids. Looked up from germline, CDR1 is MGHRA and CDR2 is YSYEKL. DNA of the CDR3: TGCGCCAGCAGCCTATTGACCCTCTCTGGGGCCAACGTCCTGACTTTC. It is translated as CASSLLTLSGANVLTF.

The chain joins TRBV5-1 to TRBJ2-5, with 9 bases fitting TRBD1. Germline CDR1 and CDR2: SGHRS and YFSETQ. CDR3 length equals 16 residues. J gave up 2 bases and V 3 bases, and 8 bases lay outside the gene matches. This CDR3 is CASSSDPTGGQETQYF. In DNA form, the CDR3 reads TGCGCCAGCAGCTCGGACCCGACAGGGGGGCAAGAGACCCAGTACTTC. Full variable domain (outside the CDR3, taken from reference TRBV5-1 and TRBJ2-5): KAGVTQTPRYLIKTRGQQVTLSCSPISGHRSVSWYQQTPGQGLQFLFEYFSETQRNKGNFPGRFSGRQFSNSRSEMNVSTLELGDSALYLCASSSDPTGGQETQYFGPGTRLLVL.

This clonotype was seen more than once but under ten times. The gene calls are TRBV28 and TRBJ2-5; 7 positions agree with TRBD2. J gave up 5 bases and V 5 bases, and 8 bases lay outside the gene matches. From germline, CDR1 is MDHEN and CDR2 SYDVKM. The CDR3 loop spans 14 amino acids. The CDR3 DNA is TGTGCCAGCAGTCACGCGGGAGAGGGGGAGACCCAGTACTTC. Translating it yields CASSHAGEGETQYF.

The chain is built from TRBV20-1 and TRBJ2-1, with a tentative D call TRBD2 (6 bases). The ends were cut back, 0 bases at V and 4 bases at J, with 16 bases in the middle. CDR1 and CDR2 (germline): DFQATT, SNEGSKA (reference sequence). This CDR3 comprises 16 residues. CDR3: CSARDRGSESYNEQFF. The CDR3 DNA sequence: TGCAGTGCTAGAGATCGGGGGAGTGAGAGTTACAATGAGCAGTTCTTC.